This T cell receptor beta chain emerged from a study of somatic mutations in cytotoxic T cells in rheumatoid arthritis. Study-level background: Blood (under 32 ml EDTA) from each patient was taken right after diagnosis, before any treatment. Whole-study findings and limits: Over 20% of CD8+ cells belonged to the largest CD8+ clone in about an eighth of the 65 patients.

Each population, CD4+ and CD8+ cells, was isolated by positive magnetic bead selection and checked for purity by flow cytometry. This clone was observed a single time. Its antigen is unidentified. V was cut by 4 bases and J by 2 bases, with 19 bases left in between. Germline assignment: CDR1 SGHDT and CDR2 YYEEEE. This CDR3 is 16 amino acids long. TCRdb keeps only in-frame clones here, not all; method: immunoSEQ multiplex PCR. The data hold roughly 13,000 clones, with around 72% observed a single time. This TCR was sampled from an adult with rheumatoid arthritis. The chain is built from TRBV5-6 and TRBJ2-7; tentatively, D is TRBD2 (5 bases). The source material was CD8+ T cells sorted from blood. CDR3 loop: CASSPGIGLGTYEQYF. DNA for the CDR3: TGTGCCAGCAGCCCAGGTATCGGACTTGGGACCTACGAGCAGTACTTC.